A selection of T cell receptor beta chains follows, all from one sample in a study of blood T cell repertoires in COVID-19. The protocol was immunoSEQ multiplex PCR, while the TCRdb copy is restricted to in-frame clones and leaves out a portion. The data hold about 170,000 clones, with around 89% observed a single time. Specimen: PBMCs or T cells enriched from blood (not recorded which). Receptors originate from a woman aged 18 to 35 who had recovered from COVID-19. CDR3s include the opening cysteine and the closing phenylalanine or tryptophan. Fields, in order: clone size, V gene, CDR3 protein. Size is omitted from some rows. Given values are once, few, many or a class for expanded clones.

>-|TRBV6-5
CASKIGTAFLEAFF
>-|TRBV18
CASSQVGNTEAFF
>-|TRBV11-2
CASSPRLKASGRPLDTQYF
>once|TRBV27
CASSLGAGGFGEQYF
>-|TRBV7-6
CASSFSGDDYNEQFF
>-|TRBV18
CASSPGPWPEAFF
>-|TRBV3-1/TRBV3-2
CASSQGGGTSPGEQFF
>-|TRBV10-2
CASRETGVVGYTF
>-|TRBV28
CATVGTRRGYYNEQFF
>-|TRBV18
CASSPASGKNIQYF
>-|TRBV29-1
CSARRDRDRRFYGYTF
>-|TRBV15
CATSRASGGPYEQYF
>once|TRBV9
CASSPRGRVFGNTIYF
>-|TRBV4-1
CASSQDGSGGSTEAFF
>-|TRBV28
CASRPSGTGELFF
>-|TRBV2
CASIKERAMNTGELFF
>-|TRBV1
CTSSQDTQDIRFF
>-|TRBV2
CASSGTRDRVLSSYEQYF
>-|TRBV4-3
CASSQFRGTIYGYTF
>once|TRBV28
CASTAGGIINEQFF
>-|TRBV19
CASSMAGVRQPQHF
>-|TRBV19
CASGRTSGRVGELFF
>-|TRBV7-9
CASSGTSGIPHEQYF
>few|TRBV4-3
CASSQEQGDTQYF
>-|TRBV28
CASSSSGRETYEQYF
>-|TRBV9
CASSERLAGANEQFF
>-|TRBV6-5
CAIRGTTRANYGYTF
>once|TRBV15
CATSRVSLETQYF
>-|TRBV27
CASSQVAGGRDTQYF
>-|TRBV28
CASRGTSGSSYNEQFF
>-|TRBV28
CASSLLSPPSGRGSAQYF
>-|TRBV29-1
CSGDAGGRETQYF
>-|TRBV5-1
CASSLEWTGGEQYF
>-|TRBV7-6
CASSSLTAGEQYF
>-|TRBV19
CATSDSPGEQYF
>-|TRBV7-3
CASSLIAAARNEQFF
>-|TRBV24-1
CATSDADSIYGYTF
>-|TRBV11-3
CASSSGSRYNEQFF
>-|TRBV9
CASSVAQSNEQFF
>-|TRBV10-2
CASTGEGTGELFF
>-|TRBV3-1/TRBV3-2
CASSLGLAGSLLYNEQFF
>-|TRBV29-1
CSVEGGREQFF
>-|TRBV3-1/TRBV3-2
CASSQDWNTGELFF
>-|TRBV7-9
CASSLGLAGMETQYF
>-|TRBV9
CASSDRAGPQDEQFF
>-|TRBV3-1/TRBV3-2
CASSQASYGYTF
>-|TRBV10-1
CASRGTPFLPTGELFF
>-|TRBV6-2/TRBV6-3
CASSYAAPYEQYF
>-|TRBV5-6
CASSFELLPTGELFF
>-|TRBV30
CAWREKGAMRVKSSYNSPLHF
>-|TRBV4-2
CASSQEGVDTGELFF
>-|TRBV29-1
CSVGGQILGNPYEQYF
>-|TRBV27
CASRTTGQPQHF
>-|TRBV7-6
CASSQGQGAHEQYF
>-|TRBV15
CATSEDTTPYEQYF
>-|TRBV5-1
CASSPGGAGQPQHF
>-|TRBV6-5
CASSYSLSGNTIYF